This TCR beta chain is from a study of CD8+CD57+ T cells in acquired aplastic anemia. On the study more broadly: Recorded DNA amounts for sorted CD4+ and CD8+ cells had an average of approximately 2.9 ug. Sequencing produced an average of around 11 million reads per healthy donor for CD4+ cells.

V was pared by 5 bases and J by 1 base, with 15 bases between. CDR1 ENHRY and CDR2 SYGVKD come from the germline V gene. The CDR3 loop spans 15 amino acids. As for this clonotype: Its antigen is currently unknown.

Genomic DNA, the template, was used for profiling of the TCR beta VDJ and CDR3. TCRdb redid the calling of the reads with MiXCR, one entry per CDR3 protein. The repertoire has about 70,000 distinct CDR3 sequences, roughly 50% of them found once; the top ten carry 6.5% to 9.5%. Overall study findings and caveats: Common to patients and controls were twenty-nine CD8+ CDR3 sequences.

This chain uses TRBV10-3 with TRBJ2-7; possibly TRBD1 or TRBD2 for D (5 bases each). The sequencing sample was made of sorted CD4+, CD8+, or CD8+CD57+ T cells (not recorded which) from PBMCs. The sequence came from a human donor in good health, serving as a control. The CDR3 here is CAISYDLGVSYEQYF. CDR3 DNA sequence: TGTGCCATCAGTTACGACCTGGGGGTTTCCTACGAGCAGTACTTC.